This is a list of T cell receptor beta chains from one sample in a study of CD8 T cells in Susac syndrome. TCRdb fed the immunoSEQ multiplex PCR reads into MiXCR, producing one record per CDR3 protein. The sample carries about 83,000 distinct CDR3 sequences, 95% to 97% recorded once. Sequencing was done on a sample of CD8+ T cells from PBMCs. All receptors come from a human donor with Susac syndrome. Both conserved end residues are trimmed from each CDR3.

V gene: TRBV28; J gene: TRBJ1-1; CDR3 protein: ASSLSRGVTEAF
V gene: TRBV9; J gene: TRBJ2-1; CDR3 protein: ASSVARTGGASDEQF
V gene: TRBV6-4; J gene: TRBJ1-2; CDR3 protein: ASSGPYGYT
V gene: TRBV30; J gene: TRBJ1-5; CDR3 protein: AWSVRGQYNQPQH
V gene: TRBV27; J gene: TRBJ1-1; CDR3 protein: ASSLTRALNTEAF
V gene: TRBV7-9; J gene: TRBJ2-5; CDR3 protein: ASQQQETQY
V gene: TRBV9; J gene: TRBJ1-5; CDR3 protein: ASGQGGNQPQH
V gene: TRBV2; J gene: TRBJ2-7; CDR3 protein: ATSGNYEQY
V gene: TRBV29-1; J gene: TRBJ1-1; CDR3 protein: SVDQSAEAF
V gene: TRBV30; J gene: TRBJ2-7; CDR3 protein: AWRQGLEQY
V gene: TRBV3-1; J gene: TRBJ1-3; CDR3 protein: ASSLDLSSGNTIY
V gene: TRBV25-1; J gene: TRBJ2-7; CDR3 protein: ASSVTAEQY
V gene: TRBV3-1; J gene: TRBJ2-5; CDR3 protein: ASSPRASGRYETQY
V gene: TRBV3-1; J gene: TRBJ1-5; CDR3 protein: ANNPRDSNQPQH
V gene: TRBV29-1; J gene: TRBJ1-2; CDR3 protein: SVSPGLYGYT
V gene: TRBV20-1; J gene: TRBJ2-5; CDR3 protein: SARDSGATIQETQY
V gene: TRBV5-4; J gene: TRBJ1-3; CDR3 protein: ASSLDGAGGDGPGNTIY
V gene: TRBV7-9; J gene: TRBJ2-1; CDR3 protein: ASSPGPPSSYNEQF
V gene: TRBV13; J gene: TRBJ1-2; CDR3 protein: ASSPGTDAVGGYT
V gene: TRBV29-1; J gene: TRBJ2-3; CDR3 protein: SVVSDTQY
V gene: TRBV20-1; J gene: TRBJ2-3; CDR3 protein: SIPSGY
V gene: TRBV4-3; J gene: TRBJ1-2; CDR3 protein: ASSTLGTPYGYT
V gene: TRBV6-2/TRBV6-3; J gene: TRBJ1-5; CDR3 protein: ASRPLDSNQPQH
V gene: TRBV30; J gene: TRBJ2-7; CDR3 protein: ALGGENRYEQY
V gene: TRBV20-1; J gene: TRBJ2-5; CDR3 protein: SASFREPKETQY
V gene: TRBV5-6; J gene: TRBJ2-5; CDR3 protein: ASSLESQAETQY
V gene: TRBV27; J gene: TRBJ1-2; CDR3 protein: ASSSASLGGYT
V gene: TRBV2; J gene: TRBJ1-4; CDR3 protein: ASSVDSTNEKLF
V gene: TRBV24-1; J gene: TRBJ2-1; CDR3 protein: ATGDNEQF
V gene: TRBV5-6; J gene: TRBJ2-1; CDR3 protein: ASSFGSVSYNEQF
V gene: TRBV27; J gene: TRBJ2-5; CDR3 protein: ASSEVRGSETQY
V gene: TRBV6-2/TRBV6-3; J gene: TRBJ2-6; CDR3 protein: ASSRAWRGANVLT
V gene: TRBV27; J gene: TRBJ2-3; CDR3 protein: ASSRDDSTDTQY
V gene: TRBV7-9; J gene: TRBJ2-5; CDR3 protein: ASSLRGIDRGTQETQY
V gene: TRBV28; J gene: TRBJ2-7; CDR3 protein: ASSSPPRSADYEQY
V gene: TRBV29-1; J gene: TRBJ1-2; CDR3 protein: SVPGQGVNGYT
V gene: TRBV5-6; J gene: TRBJ2-3; CDR3 protein: ASSRRQGYTDTQY
V gene: TRBV11-2; J gene: TRBJ2-4; CDR3 protein: ASRGEVAKNIQY
V gene: TRBV19; J gene: TRBJ2-1; CDR3 protein: ASSVTSTNEQF
V gene: TRBV20-1; J gene: TRBJ2-3; CDR3 protein: SARGALTSLYTDTQY
V gene: TRBV2; J gene: TRBJ2-1; CDR3 protein: ASSDGQQF
V gene: TRBV20-1; J gene: TRBJ1-1; CDR3 protein: SASAGGTEAF
V gene: TRBV3-1; J gene: TRBJ2-5; CDR3 protein: ASSQDGLADETQY
V gene: TRBV4-3; J gene: TRBJ2-7; CDR3 protein: ASSQVQGGLYEQY
V gene: TRBV19; J gene: TRBJ2-1; CDR3 protein: ASSNPGGPSYNEQF
V gene: TRBV24-1; J gene: TRBJ2-1; CDR3 protein: ATSDPRDGSYNEQF
V gene: TRBV6-6; J gene: TRBJ1-2; CDR3 protein: ASSYIASPGNGYT
V gene: TRBV7-8; J gene: TRBJ2-7; CDR3 protein: ASSLGQGSNEQY
V gene: TRBV29-1; J gene: TRBJ1-2; CDR3 protein: SVDTGSRGYT
V gene: TRBV5-6; J gene: TRBJ2-1; CDR3 protein: ASSLGGGEGEQF
V gene: TRBV5-4; J gene: TRBJ1-2; CDR3 protein: ATTGDLNYGYT
V gene: TRBV7-2; J gene: TRBJ2-2; CDR3 protein: ASSPPETGELF
V gene: TRBV7-9; J gene: TRBJ2-1; CDR3 protein: MGTSYNEQF
V gene: TRBV25-1; J gene: TRBJ1-2; CDR3 protein: ASSEYGSGVGYT
V gene: TRBV4-3; J gene: TRBJ2-5; CDR3 protein: ASSQMRDFQETQY